The 13 T cell receptor beta chains listed next were all sequenced from one sample in a study of cytomegalovirus exposure and HLA in healthy donors. PCR was performed using 60 Vbeta and 13 Jbeta primers. TCRdb's table, derived via immunoSEQ multiplex PCR, lists solely in-frame clones and lacks some. The sample consists of 170,000 or so clones, roughly 81% of them appearing once. Sequencing was done on a sample of PBMCs. These receptors all come from a girl aged 5-17 years in good health and CMV-seropositive.

This clone was recorded only once. V gene TRBV27 combines with J gene TRBJ2-5; 7 bases are a match to TRBD1. Germline CDR1 and CDR2: MNHEY and SMNVEV (reference sequence). V lost 5 bases and J lost 2; bases outside the gene matches: 5. The CDR3 consists of 14 residues. The CDR3 loop reads CASSPRQGQETQYF. The CDR3 DNA reads TGTGCCAGCAGTCCAAGACAGGGACAAGAGACCCAGTACTTC.

This clone was seen just once. The chain uses TRBV4-1 and TRBJ2-1, with D possibly matching TRBD1 (6 bases). CDR1 is MGHRA and CDR2 is YSYEKL in the germline V gene. The V end was cut by 0 bases, the J end by 8 bases, with 11 bases between. The CDR3 has 14 amino acids. In DNA, the CDR3 is TGCGCCAGCAGCCAAGAGAGCAGGGGCGATGAGCAGTTCTTC. Translated: CASSQESRGDEQFF.

V usage is TRBV18 and J usage is TRBJ2-6, with 10 bases aligning to TRBD2. CDR1 is KGHSH, CDR2 LQKENI, per germline. Trimming removed 5 bases from V and 0 bases from J; junction bases left unmatched: 7. The CDR3 consists of 18 residues. The DNA of the CDR3 is TGTGCCAGCTCATTGGGACTAGCGCCGAGCTCTGGGGCCAACGTCCTGACTTTC. Its protein is CASSLGLAPSSGANVLTF.

The J gene is TRBJ2-7, the V gene TRBV5-6; 10 bases are a match to TRBD1. This CDR3 spans 16 amino acids. V lost 3 bases and J lost 4; bases outside the gene matches: 10. Germline V gene data show CDR1 as SGHDT and CDR2 as YYEEEE. CDR3 amino acids: CASSSGTGARGYEQYF. CDR3 bases: TGTGCCAGCAGCTCAGGGACAGGGGCCCGGGGGTACGAGCAGTACTTC.

The J gene is TRBJ2-1, the V gene TRBV27; D perhaps matches TRBD2 (7 bases). V was cut by 5 bases and J by 2 bases, with 13 bases left in between. Germline loops: CDR1 MNHEY, CDR2 SMNVEV (reference sequence). CDR3 length equals 15 residues. DNA for the CDR3: TGTGCCAGCAGTATGGCGGGGGCGACCTACAATGAGCAGTTCTTC. Protein sequence: CASSMAGATYNEQFF.

As to this clone: The junction departs from germline at one end; a sequencing error may be responsible. The rearrangement links TRBV7-9 to TRBJ1-2; TRBD1 matches at 7 bases. Per germline, CDR1 SEHNR and CDR2 FQNEAQ (reference sequence). CDR3 length: 15 amino acids. The CDR3 spells CASSVADRDQIGYTF. CDR3 bases: TGTGCCAGCAGCGTAGCCGACAGGGATCAGATTGGCTACACCTTC.

The chain carries TRBV2 and TRBJ1-2; tentatively, D is TRBD1 (6 bases). Trimming took off 4 bases at V and 2 bases at J, with 11 bases between the two ends. The germline gives CDR1 SNHLY, CDR2 FYNNEI. The CDR3 is made up of 14 amino acids. The CDR3 nucleotides are TGTGCCAGCAGTGTGGGGCAGGGGAACTATGGCTACACCTTC. It yields the protein CASSVGQGNYGYTF.

This chain links TRBV19 with TRBJ2-5, with 9 nucleotides matching TRBD1. Trimming removed 4 bases from V and 5 bases from J; junction bases left unmatched: 5. Germline CDR1 reads LNHDA; CDR2 reads SQIVND (reference sequence). The CDR3 is made up of 14 amino acids. The CDR3 DNA reads TGTGCCAGTAGTAACTGGACAGGGGTGGAGACCCAGTACTTC. Translated, it gives CASSNWTGVETQYF.

The genes are TRBV10-3 and TRBJ1-5, with D uncertain. Trimming shortened V by 6 bases and J by 6 bases, and 9 bases separated the two germline ends. This CDR3 has 12 residues. Germline V gives CDR1 ENHRY, CDR2 SYGVKD. The DNA for the CDR3 is TGTGCCATCAGAAACAGTACTCAGCCCCAGCATTTT. Residues: CAIRNSTQPQHF.

This sequence joins TRBV27 and TRBJ1-2; D possibly corresponds to TRBD1 (6 bases). Trimming took 6 bases from V and 0 from J, leaving 8 bases between them. CDR3 length: 13 amino acids. From germline, CDR1 is MNHEY and CDR2 SMNVEV (reference sequence). The CDR3: CASRGGPNYGYTF. The CDR3 DNA reads TGTGCCAGCAGAGGGGGTCCTAACTATGGCTACACCTTC.

As regards this clone: Other DNA sequences from this sample encode an identical CDR3 as well. This chain links TRBV7-9 with TRBJ1-5, with 7 bases aligning to TRBD1. The V gene's germline CDR1 is SEHNR and CDR2 FQNEAQ (reference sequence). The CDR3 is 15 residues long. With V trimmed by 3 bases and J by 0 bases, 2 bases remained unmatched. CDR3 sequence (DNA): TGTGCCAGCAGCTTGGGGGACAGTAGCAATCAGCCCCAGCATTTT. Translation gives CASSLGDSSNQPQHF.

The V gene is TRBV9, the J gene TRBJ1-3; TRBD1 might be the D (5 bases). Trimming cost V 7 bases and J 0 bases, with 26 bases left between them. This CDR3 is 19 amino acids long. CDR1 is SGDLS and CDR2 is YYNGEE in the germline V gene. The CDR3 is CASGGTPGRQVPSGNTIYF. The DNA for the CDR3 is TGTGCCAGCGGGGGGACCCCGGGCAGGCAGGTTCCCTCTGGAAACACCATATATTTT. Supplemented by reference TRBV9 and TRBJ1-3, the full variable domain reads DSGVTQTPKHLITATGQRVTLRCSPRSGDLSVYWYQQSLDQGLQFLIQYYNGEERAKGNILERFSAQQFPDLHSELNLSSLELGDSALYFCASGGTPGRQVPSGNTIYFGEGSWLTVV.

The rearrangement links TRBV5-4 to TRBJ1-2; no clear D gene. Germline CDR1 SGHNT, CDR2 YYREEE (reference sequence). The ends were cut back, 4 bases at V and 4 bases at J, with 20 bases in the middle. The CDR3 consists of 16 residues. The CDR3 region is CASSLGGGELGYGYTF. The CDR3 DNA sequence: TGTGCCAGCAGCCTGGGCGGCGGGGAGCTAGGCTATGGCTACACCTTC.